Reported below is one T cell receptor beta chain. Its antigen is not known. Profiled with immunoSEQ multiplex PCR; TCRdb holds only in-frame clones, not every one. The sample carries roughly 110,000 clones, around 92% recorded once. The V gene's germline CDR1 is SGHAT and CDR2 FQDESV (reference sequence). This CDR3 has 14 amino acids. V was cut by 5 bases and J by 0 bases, with 10 bases left in between. This specimen comes from a study of T cell responses to AZD1222 COVID-19 vaccine. Study-level findings and limits: Among vaccine-associated CD4 TCRs, coverage spanned spike, with dominance at 160-218 and 743-854. Every sample of the repertoires postdated the peak T cell response.

The sequencing used peripheral blood, collected on day 0 of AZD1222 vaccination. This sequence joins TRBV11-1 and TRBJ1-1; D gene uncertain. The origin of this receptor is an adult in good health. The CDR3, as DNA: TGTGCCAGCAGCCCGCCTCTTATGAACACTGAAGCTTTCTTT. This encodes CASSPPLMNTEAFF.